One and the same sample provided the 23 T cell receptor beta chains below, sequenced in a study of vaccination effects on CD4 cells after COVID-19. Within the ViraFEST assay, antigen-specific CD4+ T cells underwent expansion with viral peptide pools prior to sequencing. When ten to eleven days of culture had elapsed, CD4+ T cells were isolated. Absence of prior SARS-CoV-2 infection characterized the vaccine recipients, who showed negative nucleocapsid antibodies. Sequenced by immunoSEQ multiplex PCR; TCRdb stores in-frame clones only, minus some. The repertoire holds tens of thousands of clones, with 76% as singletons. Their recognized antigens are unknown. The sample consisted of CD4+ T cells from PBMCs cultured with HCoV-NL63 spike peptides, taken before COVID-19 vaccination. These receptors all come from a human donor who received a COVID-19 vaccine.

The chain is built from TRBV12-3 or TRBV12-4 and TRBJ2-2; D ambiguous. The CDR3 totals 12 residues. V was cut by 4 bases and J by 6 bases, with 6 bases left in between. The CDR3 protein is CASSWTPGELFF. The CDR3 DNA reads as TGTGCCAGCAGTTGGACCCCCGGGGAGCTGTTTTTT.

V and J are TRBV6-5 and TRBJ1-1; 7 positions agree with TRBD1. The CDR3 totals 15 residues. Trimming cost V 6 bases and J 3 bases; bases outside gene matches: 10. Per the germline V gene, CDR1 is MNHEY and CDR2 is SVGAGI. In DNA form, the CDR3 reads TGTGCCAGCAGACGGCAAGGGGGCAAAGACACTGAAGCTTTCTTT. This codes for CASRRQGGKDTEAFF.

The V and J genes are TRBV18 and TRBJ1-2, with a weak D call TRBD1 (6 bases). Germline-derived CDR1 and CDR2 are KGHSH and LQKENI. The CDR3 has 16 amino acids. Deletions cut 5 bases from V and 5 bases from J, with 21 bases between. The CDR3 sequence: CASSYSPGVDGYGYTF. CDR3 nucleotide sequence: TGTGCCAGCTCATACTCACCAGGGGTAGATGGATATGGCTACACCTTC.

The V gene is TRBV19, the J gene TRBJ2-3; D is possibly TRBD2 (6 bases). V lost 1 base and J lost 6, with 20 bases in between. The CDR3 is 17 residues long. From germline, CDR1 is LNHDA and CDR2 SQIVND (reference sequence). CDR3 coding DNA: TGTGCCAGTAGTATAGGAGTGTCTAGCGATGGTCAGGATACGCAGTATTTT. It codes for CASSIGVSSDGQDTQYF.

The chain combines TRBV6-5 with TRBJ1-6, with a possible D match to TRBD1 (5 bases). V was clipped by 1 base and J by 9 bases, with 16 bases between them. This CDR3 is 16 amino acids long. The germline V gene encodes CDR1 MNHEY and CDR2 SVGAGI. Here the CDR3 DNA reads TGTGCCAGCAGTTACTACCAGGGTTCTCAAAGTTCACCCCTCCACTTT. Translated: CASSYYQGSQSSPLHF.

This clone turned up a few times. J is TRBJ1-1 and V is TRBV19; the match to TRBD1 covers 9 bases. The CDR3 contains 13 residues. The germline V gene encodes CDR1 LNHDA and CDR2 SQIVND (reference sequence). V gave up 5 bases and J gave up 10 bases; unmatched junction bases: 8. In DNA, the CDR3 is TGTGCCAGTAGTGGAGGACAGGGGAGAGTAGCTTTCTTT. This sequence encodes CASSGGQGRVAFF.

This clone appeared a single time. The rearrangement uses TRBV27 and TRBJ2-3; 14 nucleotides align to TRBD2. The CDR3 loop spans 15 amino acids. Germline V CDR1 and CDR2: MNHEY, SMNVEV (reference sequence). V trimming: 2 bases; J trimming: 5 bases; junction bases outside the gene matches: 0. CDR3 sequence: CASSLGLAGGDTQYF. CDR3 DNA sequence: TGTGCCAGCAGTTTAGGACTAGCGGGGGGAGATACGCAGTATTTT.

This chain joins TRBV5-1 and TRBJ1-4, with D possibly being TRBD1 (6 bases). V lost 0 bases and J 4 bases, leaving 13 bases between the germline ends. This CDR3 has 16 residues. CDR1 is SGHRS and CDR2 is YFSETQ in the germline V gene. The CDR3 region is CASSLDGQSVNEKLFF. In DNA, the CDR3 is TGCGCCAGCAGCTTGGATGGACAGAGCGTTAATGAAAAACTGTTTTTT.

This clone is judged medium-sized. The chain is built from TRBV11-2 and TRBJ1-4; TRBD1 is a possible D gene (6 bases). Looked up from germline, CDR1 is SGHAT and CDR2 is FQNNGV. The CDR3 length is 16 residues. V was cut by 5 bases and J by 4 bases, with 17 bases left in between. The CDR3 sequence is CASSLQTGAINEKLFF. The CDR3 DNA is TGTGCCAGCAGCCTGCAGACAGGCGCTATTAATGAAAAACTGTTTTTT.

This chain uses TRBV21-1 with TRBJ1-3; the table's TRBD1 call for D was not verified on the DNA. TRBV21-1 is assigned pseudogene status. This CDR3 is 18 amino acids long. DNA of the CDR3: TGTGCCAGCAGCGTCCGAGAAAAACGGACAAACTCTGGAAACACCATATATTTT. This gives the protein CASSVREKRTNSGNTIYF.

This clone was seen a single time. The chain employs TRBV20-1 and TRBJ1-5; 9 positions match TRBD1. This CDR3 contains 17 residues. V lost 3 bases and J lost 0; bases outside the gene matches: 9. Germline assignment: CDR1 DFQATT and CDR2 SNEGSKA (reference sequence). CDR3 amino acids: CSASSDRDRVSNQPQHF. The DNA of the CDR3 is TGCAGTGCTAGTTCGGACCGGGACAGGGTTAGCAATCAGCCCCAGCATTTT.

The rearrangement joins TRBV7-5 to TRBJ1-1; the D call in the table, TRBD1, was not verified against the DNA. TRBV7-5 corresponds to a pseudogene. There are 15 residues in the CDR3. This CDR3 is CARNLKIRQGDEAFF. The CDR3 DNA reads as TGTGCCAGAAACCTTAAGATAAGACAGGGTGATGAAGCTTTCTTT.

J is TRBJ2-7 and V is TRBV23-1, with 9 positions matching TRBD1. TRBV23-1 carries the ORF label, with uncertain function. The CDR3 length is 15 residues. Unmatched junction bases numbered 7, after V lost 2 bases and J lost 5 bases. CDR3 sequence (DNA): TGCGCCAGCAGTCAAGGGACAGGGAAAACCCACGAGCAGTACGTC. Residues: CASSQGTGKTHEQYV.

Only one count was recorded for this clone. J is TRBJ2-2 and V is TRBV28; 8 bases align to TRBD2. Trimming took 7 bases from V and 12 from J; bases not matched to a gene: 13. The CDR3 has 14 residues. Per germline, CDR1 MDHEN and CDR2 SYDVKM. CDR3 DNA: TGTGCCAGCATCTCTAGCGGGCCGCCCAGGCAGCTGTTTTTT. It specifies CASISSGPPRQLFF.

The genes are TRBV14 and TRBJ1-1; TRBD1 might be the D (5 bases). V lost 0 bases, J lost 4 bases, and 15 bases lay in between. CDR3 length: 16 residues. From germline, CDR1 is SGHDN and CDR2 FVKESK. CDR3 region: CASSQDFAGLATEAFF. In DNA form, the CDR3 reads TGTGCCAGCAGCCAAGATTTCGCAGGGCTGGCCACTGAAGCTTTCTTT.

There are a few counts of this clone. The rearrangement uses TRBV10-1 and TRBJ1-5, with D hard to call. Trimming stripped 2 bases from V and 7 bases from J, with 9 bases between. Germline CDR1 and CDR2: WNHNN and SYGVQD (reference sequence). The CDR3 is made up of 13 amino acids. In nucleotides, the CDR3 is TGCGCCAGCAGTGAGGGGCCACAGCAGCCCCAGCATTTT. It translates to CASSEGPQQPQHF.

This clone was seen just once. J is TRBJ1-5 and V is TRBV4-1, with 7 bases identical to TRBD1. The J segment lost 5 bases and the V segment lost 3 bases, leaving 7 bases of the junction unmatched. Germline assignment: CDR1 MGHRA and CDR2 YSYEKL. The CDR3 runs to 15 residues. CDR3 nucleotide sequence: TGCGCCAGCAGCCACAGACAGGGTCTTGATCAGCCCCAGCATTTT. Translated, it gives CASSHRQGLDQPQHF.

The chain uses TRBV6-6 and TRBJ1-1; 8 bases fit TRBD1. V dropped 2 bases and J dropped 5; count of bases not matched to a gene: 4. Germline-derived CDR1 and CDR2 are MNHNY and SVGAGI (reference sequence). The CDR3 covers 14 residues. CDR3 region: CASSYQGAETEAFF. CDR3 sequence (DNA): TGTGCCAGCAGTTACCAGGGGGCGGAAACTGAAGCTTTCTTT.

This rearrangement joins TRBV7-2 to TRBJ1-1; tentative D call: TRBD1 (5 bases). Per the germline V gene, CDR1 is SGHTA and CDR2 is FQGNSA. Trimming stripped 1 base from V and 6 bases from J, with 9 bases between. This CDR3 is 13 amino acids long. The CDR3, as DNA: TGTGCCAGCAGCTTAGTGAAAGGGGCTGAAGCTTTCTTT. Amino acids: CASSLVKGAEAFF. Looking up the rest from reference TRBV7-2 and TRBJ1-1 gives the full variable domain: GAGVSQSPSNKVTEKGKDVELRCDPISGHTALYWYRQSLGQGLEFLIYFQGNSAPDKSGLPSDRFSAERTGGSVSTLTIQRTQQEDSAVYLCASSLVKGAEAFFGQGTRLTVV.

The CDR3 region is CASSLTGSSYNEQFF. The CDR3 nucleotides are TGCGCCAGCAGCTTGACGGGAAGCTCCTACAATGAGCAGTTCTTC. The chain carries TRBV5-1 and TRBJ2-1; possibly TRBD2 for D (5 bases). V lost 1 base and J 0 bases, leaving 8 bases between the germline ends. CDR3 length: 15 amino acids. Germline loops: CDR1 SGHRS, CDR2 YFSETQ. Complete variable domain (other parts from reference TRBV5-1 and TRBJ2-1): KAGVTQTPRYLIKTRGQQVTLSCSPISGHRSVSWYQQTPGQGLQFLFEYFSETQRNKGNFPGRFSGRQFSNSRSEMNVSTLELGDSALYLCASSLTGSSYNEQFFGPGTRLTVL.

This clone was detected only a few times. The J gene is TRBJ1-2, the V gene TRBV24-1; TRBD1 matches at 9 bases. The CDR3 has 14 residues. CDR1 KGHDR and CDR2 SFDVKD come from the germline V gene. Germline trimming cut 4 bases from V and 10 bases from J; bases unmatched to any gene: 9. CDR3 amino acids: CATSDRRQGEDYTF. Here the CDR3 DNA reads TGTGCCACCAGTGACCGAAGACAGGGGGAGGACTACACCTTC.

This clone was observed a handful of times. This chain joins TRBV5-1 and TRBJ1-6; D is ambiguous. Trimming pared 0 bases from V and 8 bases from J, leaving 12 bases between. This CDR3 contains 15 residues. Germline V gene data show CDR1 as SGHRS and CDR2 as YFSETQ. The CDR3 sequence: CASSLAYRPYSPLHF. DNA for the CDR3: TGCGCCAGCAGCTTGGCCTATCGTCCCTATTCACCCCTCCACTTT. The full variable domain, in which reference TRBV5-1 and TRBJ1-6 provide the parts outside the CDR3, is KAGVTQTPRYLIKTRGQQVTLSCSPISGHRSVSWYQQTPGQGLQFLFEYFSETQRNKGNFPGRFSGRQFSNSRSEMNVSTLELGDSALYLCASSLAYRPYSPLHFGNGTRLTVT.

In regard to this clone: The same CDR3 also results from other DNA sequences found in this sample. This chain links TRBV5-1 with TRBJ2-3; D is ambiguous. Germline V gives CDR1 SGHRS, CDR2 YFSETQ. This CDR3 is 11 amino acids long. V was trimmed by 4 bases and J by 2 bases, leaving 2 bases between them. For the CDR3, the DNA is TGCGCCAGCAGCCTCACAGATACGCAGTATTTT. This sequence encodes CASSLTDTQYF. Complete variable domain (other parts from reference TRBV5-1 and TRBJ2-3): KAGVTQTPRYLIKTRGQQVTLSCSPISGHRSVSWYQQTPGQGLQFLFEYFSETQRNKGNFPGRFSGRQFSNSRSEMNVSTLELGDSALYLCASSLTDTQYFGPGTRLTVL.